One sample yielded the 25 T cell receptor beta chains listed below, sequenced in a study of T cells in Graves' hyperthyroidism and ophthalmopathy. RNA transcripts provided the source from which TCR beta CDR3 regions were amplified. An initial round of RT-PCR targeting the TCR CDR3 relied on the HTBI primer set. TCRdb re-called the multiplex PCR reads through MiXCR, storing one row per CDR3 protein. The table lists roughly 380,000 distinct CDR3 sequences, approximately 18% of them singletons. The sample was blood. Receptor source: a middle-aged woman with Graves' ophthalmopathy.

This clonotype was counted many times. This may be a read error: a much more frequent sequence differs by one nucleotide. This chain joins TRBV12-3 or TRBV12-4 and TRBJ1-2; the D is unclear. The CDR3 loop spans 12 amino acids. CDR3 region: CASSTHNYGYAF. The CDR3 nucleotides are TGTGCCAGCAGTACCCATAACTATGGCTACGCCTTC.

This clonotype was detected many times. This sequence joins TRBV5-6 and TRBJ1-1; D not resolved. There are 13 residues in the CDR3. V was cut by 0 bases and J by 6 bases, with 9 bases left in between. Germline V gene data show CDR1 as SGHDT and CDR2 as YYEEEE. CDR3 residues: CASSLVGRAEAFF. The DNA of the CDR3 is TGTGCCAGCAGCTTGGTGGGTAGGGCTGAAGCTTTCTTT.

This clonotype has ten or more counts. The chain carries TRBV20-1 and TRBJ2-7, with TRBD2 matching over 7 bases. Unmatched junction bases numbered 4, after V lost 0 bases and J lost 2 bases. The CDR3 length is 14 residues. Germline-derived CDR1 and CDR2 are DFQATT and SNEGSKA (reference sequence). The CDR3 DNA follows: TGCAGTGCTAGAGATCGACGGGGGGCCTACGAGCAGTACTTC. This sequence encodes CSARDRRGAYEQYF.

This clonotype came up many times. V and J are TRBV5-1 and TRBJ2-6, with 9 bases aligning to TRBD2. V was pared by 0 bases and J by 0 bases, with 1 base of the junction left unmatched. The CDR3 has 17 amino acids. Germline CDR1 is SGHRS and CDR2 is YFSETQ. CDR3 nucleotide sequence: TGCGCCAGCAGCTTGGGACTAGCGGTCTCTGGGGCCAACGTCCTGACTTTC. It codes for CASSLGLAVSGANVLTF.

This clonotype was counted at least ten times. The chain couples TRBV10-3 to TRBJ2-2; D is possibly TRBD2 (6 bases). The germline gives CDR1 ENHRY, CDR2 SYGVKD. Trimming cost V 8 bases and J 2 bases, with 15 bases left between them. The length of the CDR3 is 15 residues. The CDR3 sequence: CAIPMRGGNTGELFF. Written as DNA, the CDR3 is TGTGCCATCCCTATGCGGGGCGGCAACACCGGGGAGCTGTTTTTT.

The gene calls are TRBV29-1 and TRBJ2-5, with 13 bases matching TRBD2. Losses at the gene ends were 5 bases for V and 5 bases for J; bases not matched to a gene: 5. This CDR3 contains 14 residues. Germline V gene data show CDR1 as SQVTM and CDR2 as ANQGSEA. The DNA for the CDR3 is TGCAGCGTTAGGACTAGCGGGGGCACGGAGACCCAGTACTTC. This translates into CSVRTSGGTETQYF.

The chain is built from TRBV6-1 and TRBJ2-7; 8 nucleotides agree with TRBD1. Germline CDR1 and CDR2: MNHNS and SASEGT. The CDR3 totals 14 residues. V trimming: 6 bases; J trimming: 0 bases; junction bases outside the gene matches: 4. In DNA form, the CDR3 reads TGTGCCAGCAGGGACAGGGACAACTCCTACGAGCAGTACTTC. As protein: CASRDRDNSYEQYF.

The V call is TRBV6-1, the J call TRBJ1-1; 9 nucleotides match TRBD1. Germline loops: CDR1 MNHNS, CDR2 SASEGT. The ends lost 5 bases at V and 8 bases at J; junction bases unmatched: 9. The CDR3 contains 14 residues. The CDR3 region has the DNA TGTGCCAGCAGTCGACGCTCCGGGACAGGGGAAGCTTTCTTT. This sequence encodes CASSRRSGTGEAFF.

This clonotype was observed at least ten times. The chain couples TRBV7-2 to TRBJ1-2, with 9 bases aligning to TRBD1. J gave up 8 bases and V 4 bases, and 8 bases lay outside the gene matches. Germline V CDR1 and CDR2: SGHTA, FQGNSA. The CDR3 sequence is 14 residues long. CDR3 loop: CASSYSQGARGYTF. The DNA of the CDR3 is TGTGCCAGCAGCTATTCACAGGGGGCGAGGGGCTACACCTTC.

This clonotype was counted at least ten times. V usage is TRBV2 and J usage is TRBJ1-1, with D unclear. Looked up from germline, CDR1 is SNHLY and CDR2 is FYNNEI. This CDR3 comprises 10 residues. Trimming took 7 bases from V and 5 from J, leaving 5 bases between them. CDR3 nucleotides: TGTGCCAGCATGGGGACTGAAGCTTTCTTT. Its translation is CASMGTEAFF.

This clonotype has a count of ten or more. The gene calls are TRBV20-1 and TRBJ2-6; D not resolved. The germline CDR1 and CDR2 sequences are DFQATT and SNEGSKA (reference sequence). The V gene lost 6 bases and the J gene lost 0 bases, with 3 bases spanning the gap. CDR3 length equals 12 residues. The CDR3 sequence: CSAVSGANVLTF. CDR3 sequence (DNA): TGCAGTGCCGTCTCTGGGGCCAACGTCCTGACTTTC.

Many counts were recorded for this clonotype. The V gene is TRBV27, the J gene TRBJ2-5; TRBD2 is a possible D gene (6 bases). V was trimmed by 4 bases and J by 5 bases, leaving 11 bases between them. The germline gives CDR1 MNHEY, CDR2 SMNVEV (reference sequence). The CDR3 totals 13 residues. The CDR3 coding sequence is TGTGCCAGCAGTTGGTCAGGAGGGGAGACCCAGTACTTC. Protein: CASSWSGGETQYF.

In this sample, this clonotype turned up many times. V gene TRBV11-2 combines with J gene TRBJ1-3; the D gene is possibly TRBD1 (6 bases). V was trimmed by 8 bases and J by 0 bases, leaving 14 bases between them. Germline V gene lookup returns CDR1 SGHAT and CDR2 FQNNGV. This CDR3 is 15 amino acids long. CDR3 bases: TGTGCCAGCGGTGGACAGATAAGCTCTGGAAACACCATATATTTT. It specifies CASGGQISSGNTIYF.

About this clonotype itself: A much larger clone is a single base away; this may be a read error. This chain connects TRBV5-1 to TRBJ2-2, with a weak D call TRBD2 (6 bases). Germline CDR1 and CDR2: SGHRS and YFSETQ. The CDR3 sequence is 14 residues long. The CDR3 loop reads CASSFGGVTGEPFF. The CDR3 bases are TGCGCCAGCAGCTTCGGAGGGGTTACCGGGGAGCCGTTTTTT.

This clonotype was counted ten times or more. The V call is TRBV11-1, the J call TRBJ2-2; 8 bases agree with TRBD2. Trimming at V came to 5 bases and at J to 0 bases, leaving 8 bases not matched to a gene. Germline CDR1 is SGHAT and CDR2 is FQDESV (reference sequence). CDR3 size: 17 residues. The CDR3 here is CASSRSTSAANTGELFF. The CDR3 DNA follows: TGTGCCAGCAGCCGGTCGACTAGCGCAGCGAACACCGGGGAGCTGTTTTTT.

The rearrangement uses TRBV12-3 or TRBV12-4 and TRBJ2-5, with 8 bases matching TRBD2. This CDR3 has 16 amino acids. J lost 0 bases, V lost 6 bases, and 9 bases had no gene match. This chain's CDR3 is CASSPPTSADQETQYF. The CDR3 DNA follows: TGTGCCAGCAGCCCACCGACTAGCGCAGACCAAGAGACCCAGTACTTC.

This clonotype was observed many times. This chain connects TRBV7-6 to TRBJ2-7; TRBD1 matches 7 bases. V lost 2 bases, J lost 2 bases, and 15 bases stayed unmatched. CDR3 length equals 18 residues. Germline values: CDR1 SGHVS, CDR2 FNYEAQ. In nucleotides, the CDR3 is TGTGCCAGCAGCTTATTCGACGGCCGGGACAGAGTACCCTACGAGCAGTACTTC. Amino acid sequence: CASSLFDGRDRVPYEQYF.

The sample holds many counts of this clonotype. The rearrangement uses TRBV20-1 and TRBJ1-5; D ambiguous. Trimming removed 0 bases at V and 3 bases at J, with 9 bases between. Germline values: CDR1 DFQATT, CDR2 SNEGSKA (reference sequence). The CDR3 has 14 residues. Written as DNA, the CDR3 is TGCAGTGCTAGAGATCGATGGCCCAATCAGCCCCAGCATTTT. It yields the protein CSARDRWPNQPQHF.

This clonotype occurred many times. The chain combines TRBV25-1 with TRBJ1-5; 10 nucleotides match TRBD1. This CDR3 has 18 amino acids. J was trimmed by 5 bases and V by 6 bases; bases with no gene match: 16. Per germline, CDR1 MGHDK and CDR2 SYGVNS. The DNA of the CDR3 is TGTGCCAGCAGCGGGACTTGGACAGGGGGTATCTGGCATCAGCCCCAGCATTTT. It specifies CASSGTWTGGIWHQPQHF.

This clonotype showed up many times. With a much larger clone just one base away, this may be a read error. The genes are TRBV6-5 and TRBJ1-2; TRBD1 might be the D (6 bases). Germline V CDR1 and CDR2: MNHEY, SVGAGI. Trimming shortened V by 6 bases and J by 3 bases, and 20 bases separated the two germline ends. The CDR3 contains 16 residues. This CDR3 is CASRGSTGPVYYGYTF. CDR3 DNA sequence: TGTGCCAGCAGGGGCTCGACAGGTCCCGTCTACTATGGCTACACCTTC.

This clonotype was observed many times. This may arise from a read error, as a much more abundant clone is one base away. The chain employs TRBV25-1 and TRBJ1-1; 8 bases are shared with TRBD1. The CDR3 consists of 13 residues. The ends lost 5 bases at V and 4 bases at J; junction bases unmatched: 3. CDR1 and CDR2 from the germline V gene are MGHDK and SYGVNS. The CDR3 nucleotides are TGTGCCAGCAGTCCCCAGGGGGCCACTGAAGCTTTCTTT. The encoded protein is CASSPQGATEAFF.

At least ten counts were recorded for this clonotype. A junction end diverges from the germline sequence, so it may reflect a read error. This chain uses TRBV20-1 with TRBJ2-5; TRBD1 is a possible D gene (6 bases). Per germline, CDR1 DFQATT and CDR2 SNEGSKA (reference sequence). The CDR3 covers 14 residues. The DNA for the CDR3 is TGCAGTGCTGGAGAGGGGGTGCGGCAAGAGACCCAGTACTTC. Translated, it gives CSAGEGVRQETQYF.

Many counts were recorded for this clonotype. The chain couples TRBV7-2 to TRBJ2-3, with 7 positions matching TRBD2. The V gene end was trimmed by 0 bases and the J gene end by 0 bases; junction bases not matched to a gene: 0. This CDR3 has 15 amino acids. Germline assignment: CDR1 SGHTA and CDR2 FQGNSA. CDR3 residues: CASSLARGSTDTQYF. CDR3 coding DNA: TGTGCCAGCAGCTTAGCGCGGGGGAGCACAGATACGCAGTATTTT.

This clonotype was counted ten times or more. This chain links TRBV11-2 with TRBJ2-2; the D gene could be TRBD1 or TRBD2 (7 bases each). Per the germline V gene, CDR1 is SGHAT and CDR2 is FQNNGV. The CDR3 runs to 17 residues. Trimming stripped 2 bases from V and 1 base from J, with 14 bases between. CDR3 in DNA: TGTGCCAGCAGCTTACCAGGGGGGGCTATGAACACCGGGGAGCTGTTTTTT. As protein: CASSLPGGAMNTGELFF.

The count of this clonotype is one. Its ends do not fully match the called genes, so a read error is possible. The J gene is TRBJ1-2, the V gene TRBV11-3; D ambiguous. The CDR3 totals 12 residues. Per the germline V gene, CDR1 is SGHNT and CDR2 is YENEEA. The CDR3, as DNA: TGTGCCAGCACCGCCGGCGGCAAGAGCTACAACTTC. Its translation: CASTAGGKSYNF.